This T cell receptor (beta chain) was sequenced during a study of OX40 agonist ivuxolimab in advanced cancers. About the full investigation: The costimulatory receptor OX40 (CD134) was targeted by ivuxolimab, a fully human IgG2 agonistic monoclonal antibody. Intravenous ivuxolimab was administered to patients every 2 weeks at six dose levels: 0.01, 0.1, 0.3, 1.5, 3 and 10 mg/kg. Of the approximately 53 patients in dose escalation, about 20 had hepatocellular carcinoma, about 15 had melanoma, 9 had renal cell carcinoma and 9 had head and neck cancer. A male proportion of almost 85% and a mean age of approximately 62 years, ranging from 23 to 79, were recorded for the dose-escalation cohort. Prior anti-PD-1, anti-PD-L1 or anti-CTLA-4 therapy was permitted, and less than 45% of dose-escalation patients had received checkpoint inhibitors. Three dose-escalation patients achieved partial responses, one with hepatocellular carcinoma and two with cutaneous melanoma. The purpose of peripheral TCRbeta sequencing was to test whether ivuxolimab changed TCR sequence diversity and led to clonal T-cell expansion. The monotherapy dose-escalation portion (N ≈ 52 patients) of the phase I ivuxolimab trial is reported in the paper.

This clone was seen a few times. Its binding antigen is unknown. No clone much larger than this one lies a single base away; base qualities are absent. For sequencing of the TCRbeta CDR3 region, genomic DNA was extracted from the sorted cells. The immunoSEQ Assay was used to sequence the TCRbeta CDR3 regions. The clones in this table, taken by TCRdb from immuneACCESS, are in-frame only. Not every clone is retained; where verified, under half of the shortfall comes from an unresolved V gene, and the cause of the rest is unknown. Here the sample has nearly 95,000 clones; around 94% occur a single time. The leading ten clones occupy around 2.5% of the sample. The trial excluded patients who had a history of autoimmune disease or were on systemic immunosuppression. Peripheral blood for TCR sequencing was collected from all dose cohorts at baseline, on cycle 4 day 1, and on cycle 7 day 1. The samples were taken from a phase I, first-in-human, multicenter, open-label dose-escalation trial of ivuxolimab. Adults with locally advanced or metastatic melanoma, renal cell carcinoma, hepatocellular carcinoma or head and neck squamous cell carcinoma were enrolled in the trial. Before TCR sequencing, CD4+ T cells and CD8+ T cells were sorted from peripheral blood as separate populations.

The full study reports these points: Which antigens the clonally expanded peripheral T cells were specific for was not determined. After ivuxolimab, more expanded clones were found on average in CD8+ T cells than in CD4+ T cells. At doses from 0.1 to 3.0 mg/kg, clonal expansion was seen in both CD4+ and CD8+ blood T cells between baseline and week 6. In partial responders in the 0.1-3.0 mg/kg groups, normalized peripheral clonal expansion was found to be among the lowest, especially among CD8+ T cells. Low levels of normalized T-cell clonal expansion were also seen in some patients who did not respond.

The V end loses 0 bases and the J end loses 7 bases, and a stretch of 7 bases separates them. The CDR3 starts with the cysteine, ends with the phenylalanine, and has 12 residues. Solely the CDR3 DNA is kept, with 36 bases framed from the first base. CDR1 is given as GTSNPN and CDR2 as SVGIG, both from the germline V gene (reference sequence). This chain is built from TRBV30 and TRBJ1-5, with TRBD1 tentatively as D gene (5 bases match). The TCR sequence derives from an adult with an advanced solid tumor such as melanoma, head and neck, liver or kidney cancer. The sample here was CD4+ or CD8+ T cells sorted from blood, taken in a trial of the OX40 agonist ivuxolimab. CDR3 loop: CAWSVRGQPQHF. The bases read TGTGCCTGGAGTGTGCGGGGCCAGCCCCAGCATTTT. Here the CDR3 is joined to the reference TRBV30 and TRBJ1-5 genes, and the full variable domain is: SQTIHQWPATLVQPVGSPLSLECTVEGTSNPNLYWYRQAAGRGLQLLFYSVGIGQISSEVPQNLSASRPQDRQFILSSKKLLLSDSGFYLCAWSVRGQPQHFGDGTRLSIL.